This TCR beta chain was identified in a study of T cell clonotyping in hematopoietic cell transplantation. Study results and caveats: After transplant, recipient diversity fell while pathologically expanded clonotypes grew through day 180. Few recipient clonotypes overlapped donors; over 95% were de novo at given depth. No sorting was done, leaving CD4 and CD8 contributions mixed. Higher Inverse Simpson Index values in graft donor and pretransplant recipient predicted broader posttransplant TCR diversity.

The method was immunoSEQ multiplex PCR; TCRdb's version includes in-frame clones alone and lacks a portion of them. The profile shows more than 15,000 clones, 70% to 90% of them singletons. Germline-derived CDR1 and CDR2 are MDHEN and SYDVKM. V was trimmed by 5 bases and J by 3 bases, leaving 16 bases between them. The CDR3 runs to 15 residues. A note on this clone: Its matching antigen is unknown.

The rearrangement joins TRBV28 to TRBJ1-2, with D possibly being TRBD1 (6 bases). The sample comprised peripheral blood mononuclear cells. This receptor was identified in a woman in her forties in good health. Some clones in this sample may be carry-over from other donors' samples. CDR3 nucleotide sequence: TGTGCCAGCAGTCTTGCGGGGGGCTCAGACTATGGCTACACCTTC. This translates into CASSLAGGSDYGYTF.